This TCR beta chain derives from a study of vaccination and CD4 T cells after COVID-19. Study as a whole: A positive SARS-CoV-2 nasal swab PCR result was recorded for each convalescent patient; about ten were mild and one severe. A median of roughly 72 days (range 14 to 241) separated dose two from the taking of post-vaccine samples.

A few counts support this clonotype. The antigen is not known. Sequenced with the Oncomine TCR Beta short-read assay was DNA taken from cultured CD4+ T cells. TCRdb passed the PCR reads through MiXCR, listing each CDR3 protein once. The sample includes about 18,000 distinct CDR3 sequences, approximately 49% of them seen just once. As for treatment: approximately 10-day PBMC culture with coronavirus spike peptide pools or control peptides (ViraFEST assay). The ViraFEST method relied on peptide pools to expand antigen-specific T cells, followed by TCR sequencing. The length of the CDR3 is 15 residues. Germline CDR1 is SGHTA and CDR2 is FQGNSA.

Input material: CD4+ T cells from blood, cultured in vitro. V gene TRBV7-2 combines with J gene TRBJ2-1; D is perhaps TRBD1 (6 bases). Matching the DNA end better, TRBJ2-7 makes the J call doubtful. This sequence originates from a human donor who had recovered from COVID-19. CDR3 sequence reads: CASSLTGHTSYEQYF. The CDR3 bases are TGTGCCAGCAGTCTTACAGGGCATACCTCCTACGAGCAGTACTTC.